Described below is a single TCR beta chain sequence and its context. TCRdb's table, derived via immunoSEQ multiplex PCR, lists solely in-frame clones and lacks some. The table includes approximately 760,000 clones, 70% to 90% detected once. This entry is derived from a study of shared T cell receptors in the human thymus. This CDR3 comprises 14 residues. CDR1 and CDR2 from the germline V gene are SGHNT and YYREEE (reference sequence). Trimming cost V 4 bases and J 3 bases, with 14 bases left between them. This sample also appeared in a second study, on human thymus T cells. That source adds: Thymic and blood repertoires appeared to display a bias in their usage of V and J genes.

The receptor comes from a girl less than two years old with a congenital heart defect. The rearrangement joins TRBV5-4 to TRBJ2-7; D is perhaps TRBD2 (5 bases). Sequences were obtained from thymocytes. The CDR3 loop is CASSTTRGNYEQYF. The CDR3 DNA is TGTGCCAGCAGCACTACTAGAGGGAACTACGAGCAGTACTTC.